The rows below give T cell receptor beta chains drawn from one sample of a study of human T cells and chemical hapten exposure. TCRdb itself ran the RACE reads through MiXCR, one entry per CDR3 protein. Seen here are approximately 350,000 distinct CDR3 sequences, under 6.5% observed once, and the top ten hold about 6%. The starting material was whole blood, obtained in connection with sensitization to the hapten diphenylcyclopropenone (DPC). These TCRs come from a woman between 18 and 29 years old with alopecia areata. Some clones in this sample may be carry-over from other donors' samples. Each CDR3 is given with its conserved first and last residue. Each record gives: CDR3 protein, CDR3 DNA, clone size, J gene, V gene, D gene, CDR3 length. D genes are given only for firm matches. The size entry is marked missing in some rows and otherwise reads once, few, many or a size class.

CASSLDGTGNEKLFF TGTGCCAGCAGCTTAGACGGGACAGGGAATGAAAAACTGTTTTTT many TRBJ1-4 TRBV7-9 TRBD1 15
CASSPSAIGPQPQHF TGTGCCAGCTCACCGTCCGCAATTGGTCCTCAGCCCCAGCATTTT many TRBJ1-5 TRBV18 NA 15
CASKIWDRGGKNTEAFF TGTGCCAGCAAAATCTGGGACAGGGGGGGAAAAAACACTGAAGCTTTCTTT few TRBJ1-1 TRBV28 TRBD1 17
CSVLSNTGELFF TGCAGCGTTCTCAGTAACACCGGGGAGCTGTTTTTT NA TRBJ2-2 TRBV29-1 NA 12
CATLMTGQTNIQYF TGTGCCACCCTCATGACGGGACAGACAAACATTCAGTACTTC few TRBJ2-4 TRBV6-6 TRBD1 14
CASSLGQGTNNEQFF TGTGCCAGCAGCTTAGGACAGGGGACTAACAATGAGCAGTTCTTC many TRBJ2-1 TRBV7-8 NA 15
CSAREGQPSSYNSPLHF TGCAGTGCTAGGGAGGGACAGCCCAGCTCCTATAATTCACCCCTCCACTTT NA TRBJ1-6 TRBV20-1 TRBD1 17
CASSTTGAAFGYTF TGCGCCAGCAGCACGACAGGGGCTGCTTTCGGCTACACCTTC many TRBJ1-2 TRBV5-1 TRBD1 14
CAISEISGADTGELFF TGTGCCATCAGTGAGATATCAGGGGCGGACACCGGGGAGCTGTTTTTT many TRBJ2-2 TRBV10-3 NA 16
CASSYPLVSSGGTSTDTQYF TGTGCCAGCAGTTACCCTTTGGTATCTAGCGGGGGGACTAGCACAGATACGCAGTATTTT few TRBJ2-3 TRBV6-5 TRBD2 20
CASSLIVASGAFF TGTGCCAGCAGCTTGATAGTTGCTAGCGGCGCTTTCTTT many TRBJ1-1 TRBV5-6 NA 13
CASSSWSRAIYF TGTGCCAGCAGTTCTTGGTCCCGGGCCATATATTTT few TRBJ1-3 TRBV14 NA 12
CASSTFGSGANVLTF TGTGCCAGCAGCACCTTTGGCTCTGGGGCCAACGTCCTGACTTTC NA TRBJ2-6 TRBV7-9 NA 15
CSAREAGRLEEQYF TGCAGTGCTAGAGAAGCAGGGAGGTTGGAGGAGCAGTACTTC few TRBJ2-7 TRBV20-1 NA 14
CASSGLGSGTEAFF TGTGCCAGCAGCGGCCTGGGGTCAGGCACTGAAGCTTTCTTT few TRBJ1-1 TRBV7-8 NA 14
CASSQVGVTGYTF TGTGCCAGCAGCCAAGTAGGGGTCACTGGCTACACCTTC many TRBJ1-2 TRBV3-1 NA 13
CASSEKGTVNTEAFF TGTGCCAGCAGTGAAAAGGGGACAGTGAACACTGAAGCTTTCTTT many TRBJ1-1 TRBV6-1 TRBD1 15
CATTEGDRDTGELFF TGCGCCACAACGGAGGGGGACAGGGACACCGGGGAGCTGTTTTTT NA TRBJ2-2 TRBV5-1 TRBD1 15
CASSQEKGQAYEQYF TGCGCCAGCAGCCAAGAAAAGGGTCAAGCCTACGAGCAGTACTTC NA TRBJ2-7 TRBV4-3 NA 15
CASSSTGGNSPLHF TGTGCCAGCAGCTCAACAGGGGGTAATTCACCCCTCCACTTT many TRBJ1-6 TRBV12-3/TRBV12-4 TRBD1 14
CASGLGLQGVPYGYTF TGTGCTAGTGGTTTGGGCCTACAGGGGGTTCCTTATGGCTACACCTTC NA TRBJ1-2 TRBV12-5 TRBD1 16
CASSAKTGSPLHF TGTGCCAGCAGCGCAAAAACAGGTTCACCCCTCCACTTT many TRBJ1-6 TRBV9 NA 13
CSARDRHYNEAFF TGCAGTGCTAGGGACAGGCATTACAATGAAGCTTTCTTT many TRBJ1-1 TRBV20-1 TRBD1 13
CASSRDSTYGYTF TGCGCCAGCAGCCGGGACAGCACCTATGGCTACACCTTC few TRBJ1-2 TRBV5-1 TRBD1 13
CASSRGLVLNEQFF TGTGCCAGTAGTAGGGGACTAGTGTTGAATGAGCAGTTCTTC few TRBJ2-1 TRBV19 TRBD2 14
CASSTQWTDEAFF TGTGCCAGCAGCACCCAGTGGACAGATGAAGCTTTCTTT NA TRBJ1-1 TRBV3-1 NA 13
CSARLNAGLGAYEQYF TGCAGTGCTAGGTTGAACGCAGGGCTGGGGGCCTACGAGCAGTACTTC NA TRBJ2-7 TRBV20-1 NA 16
CASSLVGTSPDTQYF TGTGCCAGCAGCTTAGTGGGGACTAGCCCGGATACGCAGTATTTT NA TRBJ2-3 TRBV11-2 TRBD2 15
CASSLNHYTEAFF TGTGCCAGCAGTTTAAACCACTACACTGAAGCTTTCTTT few TRBJ1-1 TRBV28 NA 13
CSAEDSTEAFF TGCAGCGCCGAGGACAGCACTGAAGCTTTCTTT NA TRBJ1-1 TRBV29-1 NA 11
CASSENREGGYTF TGTGCCAGCAGTGAAAACAGGGAGGGTGGCTACACCTTC NA TRBJ1-2 TRBV2 NA 13
CSARDVNQEPYEQYF TGCAGTGCTAGAGACGTAAACCAGGAACCCTACGAGCAGTACTTC NA TRBJ2-7 TRBV20-1 NA 15
CASSLWGTGRRAEAFF TGTGCCAGCAGCTTATGGGGCACAGGGCGCCGGGCTGAAGCTTTCTTT NA TRBJ1-1 TRBV7-8 NA 16